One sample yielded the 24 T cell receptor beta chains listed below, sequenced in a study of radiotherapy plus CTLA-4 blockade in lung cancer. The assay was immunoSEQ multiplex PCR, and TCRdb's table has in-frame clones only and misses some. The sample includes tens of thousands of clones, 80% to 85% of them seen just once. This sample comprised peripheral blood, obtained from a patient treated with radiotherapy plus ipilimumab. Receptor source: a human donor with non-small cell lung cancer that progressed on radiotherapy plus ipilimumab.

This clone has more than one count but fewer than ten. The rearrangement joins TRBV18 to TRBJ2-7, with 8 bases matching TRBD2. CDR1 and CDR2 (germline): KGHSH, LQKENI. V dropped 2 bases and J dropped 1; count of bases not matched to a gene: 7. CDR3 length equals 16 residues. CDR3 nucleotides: TGTGCCAGCTCACCAGGGCGTGCGGGAGGTTCCTACGAGCAGTACTTC. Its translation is CASSPGRAGGSYEQYF.

CDR3 coding DNA: TGTGCCAGCAGCTTAGGGACAACCAGCAATCAGCCCCAGCATTTT. Translated, it gives CASSLGTTSNQPQHF. The chain joins TRBV11-2 to TRBJ1-5; perhaps TRBD1 as D (5 bases). Germline-derived CDR1 and CDR2 are SGHAT and FQNNGV. The CDR3 runs 15 residues. With 1 base removed from V and 1 base from J, the gap between germline ends came to 8 bases.

In DNA form, the CDR3 reads TGTGCCTGGACCCCGCACAGCTCCTACGAGCAGTACTTC. Amino acids: CAWTPHSSYEQYF. The chain is built from TRBV30 and TRBJ2-7, with no clear D. The germline V and J ends were trimmed by 4 bases and 0 bases, with 10 bases remaining between them. The CDR3 is made up of 13 amino acids. The germline V gene encodes CDR1 GTSNPN and CDR2 SVGIG (reference sequence).

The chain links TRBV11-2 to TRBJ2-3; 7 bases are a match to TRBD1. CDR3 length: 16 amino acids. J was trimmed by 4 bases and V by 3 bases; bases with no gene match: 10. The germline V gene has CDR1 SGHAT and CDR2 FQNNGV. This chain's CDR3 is CASSLLTGMYADTQYF. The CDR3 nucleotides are TGTGCCAGCAGCTTGTTGACAGGGATGTACGCAGATACGCAGTATTTT.

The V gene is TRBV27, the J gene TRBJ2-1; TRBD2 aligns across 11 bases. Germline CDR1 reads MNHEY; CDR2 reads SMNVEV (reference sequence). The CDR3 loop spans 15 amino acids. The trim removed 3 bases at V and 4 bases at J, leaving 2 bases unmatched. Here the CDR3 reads CASSFGLAGYNEQFF. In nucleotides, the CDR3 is TGTGCCAGCAGTTTCGGACTAGCGGGTTACAATGAGCAGTTCTTC.

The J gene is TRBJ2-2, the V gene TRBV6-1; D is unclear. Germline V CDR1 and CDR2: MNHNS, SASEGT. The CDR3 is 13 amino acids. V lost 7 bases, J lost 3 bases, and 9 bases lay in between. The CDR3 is CASKPRYTGELFF. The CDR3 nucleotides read TGTGCCAGCAAACCCCGATACACCGGGGAGCTGTTTTTT.

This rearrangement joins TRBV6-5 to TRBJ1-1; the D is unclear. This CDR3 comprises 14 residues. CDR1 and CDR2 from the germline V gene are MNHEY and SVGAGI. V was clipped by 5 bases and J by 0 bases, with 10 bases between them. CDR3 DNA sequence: TGTGCCAGCAGTACGACGACGTTGAACACTGAAGCTTTCTTT. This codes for CASSTTTLNTEAFF.

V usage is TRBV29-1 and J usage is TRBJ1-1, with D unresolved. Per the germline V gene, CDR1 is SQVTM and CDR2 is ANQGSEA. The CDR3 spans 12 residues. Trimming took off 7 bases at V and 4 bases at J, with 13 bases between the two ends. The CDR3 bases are TGCAGCGCCGGAGGCTGGGCCACTGAAGCTTTCTTT. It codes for CSAGGWATEAFF.

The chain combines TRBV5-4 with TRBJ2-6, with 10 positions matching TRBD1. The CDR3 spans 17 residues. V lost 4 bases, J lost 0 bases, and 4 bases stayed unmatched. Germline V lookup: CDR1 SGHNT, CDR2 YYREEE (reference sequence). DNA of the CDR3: TGTGCCAGCAGCCGGGGGGACAGGGGCTCTGGGGCCAACGTCCTGACTTTC. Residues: CASSRGDRGSGANVLTF.

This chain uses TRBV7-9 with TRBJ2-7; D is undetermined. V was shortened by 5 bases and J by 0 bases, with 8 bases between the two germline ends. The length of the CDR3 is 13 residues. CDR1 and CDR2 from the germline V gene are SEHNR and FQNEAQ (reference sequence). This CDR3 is CASSHMSSYEQYF. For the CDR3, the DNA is TGTGCCAGCAGCCATATGAGCTCCTACGAGCAGTACTTC. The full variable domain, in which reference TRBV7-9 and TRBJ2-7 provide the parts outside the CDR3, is DTGVSQNPRHKITKRGQNVTFRCDPISEHNRLYWYRQTLGQGPEFLTYFQNEAQLEKSRLLSDRFSAERPKGSFSTLEIQRTEQGDSAMYLCASSHMSSYEQYFGPGTRLTVT.

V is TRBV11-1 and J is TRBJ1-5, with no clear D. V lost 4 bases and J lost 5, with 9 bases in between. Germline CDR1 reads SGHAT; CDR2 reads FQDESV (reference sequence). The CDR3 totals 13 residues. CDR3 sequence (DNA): TGTGCCAGCAGCTCGTCATTAGATCAGCCCCAGCATTTT. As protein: CASSSSLDQPQHF.

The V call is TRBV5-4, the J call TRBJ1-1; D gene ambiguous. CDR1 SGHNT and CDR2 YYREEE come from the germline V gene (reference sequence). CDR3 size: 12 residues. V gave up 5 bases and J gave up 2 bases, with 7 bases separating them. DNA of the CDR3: TGTGCCAGCAGGTCGGGAAACACTGAAGCTTTCTTT. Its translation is CASRSGNTEAFF.

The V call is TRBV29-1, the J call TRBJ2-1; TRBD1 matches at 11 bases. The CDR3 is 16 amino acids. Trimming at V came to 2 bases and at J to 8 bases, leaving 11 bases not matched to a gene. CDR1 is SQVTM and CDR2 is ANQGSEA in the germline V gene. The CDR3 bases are TGCAGCGTTGAACTCCCGGGGGACAGGGGGTTAGATGAGCAGTTCTTC. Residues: CSVELPGDRGLDEQFF.

In DNA form, the CDR3 reads TGTGCCAGTAGTATCAGCGGGGTATACCTCAATGAGCAGTTCTTC. This translates into CASSISGVYLNEQFF. The gene calls are TRBV19 and TRBJ2-1; 7 bases match TRBD2. With 3 bases clipped from V and 6 bases from J, the junction kept 8 bases outside the gene matches. The V gene's germline CDR1 is LNHDA and CDR2 SQIVND (reference sequence). The CDR3 consists of 15 residues.

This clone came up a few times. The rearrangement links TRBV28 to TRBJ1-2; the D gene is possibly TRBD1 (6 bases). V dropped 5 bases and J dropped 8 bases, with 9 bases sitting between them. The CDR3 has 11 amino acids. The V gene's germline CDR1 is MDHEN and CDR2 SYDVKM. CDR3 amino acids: CASSATGGYTF. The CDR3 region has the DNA TGTGCCAGCAGTGCTACAGGGGGCTACACCTTC.

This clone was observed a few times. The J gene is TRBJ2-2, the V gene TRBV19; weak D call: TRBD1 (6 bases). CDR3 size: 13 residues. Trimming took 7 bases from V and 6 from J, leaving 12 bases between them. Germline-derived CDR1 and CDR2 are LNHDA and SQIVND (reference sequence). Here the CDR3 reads CASMPEGAGELFF. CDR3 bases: TGTGCCAGTATGCCCGAGGGGGCCGGGGAGCTGTTTTTT.

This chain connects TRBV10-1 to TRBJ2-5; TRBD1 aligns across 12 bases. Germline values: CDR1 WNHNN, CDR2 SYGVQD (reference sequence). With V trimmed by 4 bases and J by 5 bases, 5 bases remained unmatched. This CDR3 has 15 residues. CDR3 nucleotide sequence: TGCGCCAGCAGTGTGGGACAGGGGGCAGGGGAGACCCAGTACTTC. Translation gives CASSVGQGAGETQYF.

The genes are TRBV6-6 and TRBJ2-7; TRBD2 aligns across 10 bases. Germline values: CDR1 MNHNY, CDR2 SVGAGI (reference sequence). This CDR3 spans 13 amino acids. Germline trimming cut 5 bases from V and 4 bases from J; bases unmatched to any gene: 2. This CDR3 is CASSLAGAYEQYV. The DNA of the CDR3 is TGTGCCAGCAGTCTAGCGGGAGCTTACGAGCAGTACGTC.

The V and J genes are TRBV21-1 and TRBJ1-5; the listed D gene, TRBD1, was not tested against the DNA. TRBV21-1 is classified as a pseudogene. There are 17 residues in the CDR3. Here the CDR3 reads CASSKIPLQFSNQPQHF. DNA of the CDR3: TGTGCCAGCAGCAAAATTCCGTTACAGTTTAGCAATCAGCCCCAGCATTTT.

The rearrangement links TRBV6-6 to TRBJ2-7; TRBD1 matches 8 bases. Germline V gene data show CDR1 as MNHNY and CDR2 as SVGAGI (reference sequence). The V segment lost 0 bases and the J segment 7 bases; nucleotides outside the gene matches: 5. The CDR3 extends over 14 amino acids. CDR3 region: CASSYSGQVGEQYV. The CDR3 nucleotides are TGTGCCAGCAGTTACTCGGGACAGGTGGGAGAGCAGTACGTC.

The CDR3 DNA follows: TGTGCCAGCAGTAGTAACAGGGGGTGGACAGATACGCAGTATTTT. This gives the protein CASSSNRGWTDTQYF. The chain has TRBV6-5 and TRBJ2-3; 8 nucleotides align to TRBD1. Losses at the gene ends were 5 bases for V and 3 bases for J; bases not matched to a gene: 7. Germline values: CDR1 MNHEY, CDR2 SVGAGI. CDR3 size: 15 residues.

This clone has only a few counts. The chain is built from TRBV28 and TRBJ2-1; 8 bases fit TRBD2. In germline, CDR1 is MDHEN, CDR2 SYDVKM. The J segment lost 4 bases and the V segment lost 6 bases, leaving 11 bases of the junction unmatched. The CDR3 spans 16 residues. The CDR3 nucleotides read TGTGCCAGCAGCCGGAATAGCGGGATAAGATACAATGAGCAGTTCTTC. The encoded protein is CASSRNSGIRYNEQFF.

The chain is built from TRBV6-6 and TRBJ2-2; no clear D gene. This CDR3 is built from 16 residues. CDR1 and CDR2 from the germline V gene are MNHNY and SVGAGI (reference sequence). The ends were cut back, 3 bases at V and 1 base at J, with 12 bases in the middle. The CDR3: CASSYLLSGNTGELFF. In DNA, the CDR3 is TGTGCCAGCAGTTATCTCCTCTCAGGGAACACCGGGGAGCTGTTTTTT.

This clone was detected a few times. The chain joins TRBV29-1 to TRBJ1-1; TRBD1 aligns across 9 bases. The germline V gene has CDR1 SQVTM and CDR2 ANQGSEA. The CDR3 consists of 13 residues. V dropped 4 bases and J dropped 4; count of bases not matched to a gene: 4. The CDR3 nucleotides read TGCAGCGTTGGACAGGGGGGAAGCACTGAAGCTTTCTTT. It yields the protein CSVGQGGSTEAFF.